This TCR beta chain was retrieved from a study of Graves' ophthalmopathy and Graves' hyperthyroidism. Participants with hyperthyroidism, aged 18 to 65, were newly diagnosed with under 2 months' duration. Findings and caveats of the study: A model of 13 signatures distinguished ophthalmopathy from stable hyperthyroidism at about 86% sensitivity and 70% to 84% specificity.

Amplified material comprised TCR beta CDR3 regions derived from RNA transcripts. RT-PCR in the first round used HTBI primers; a second-round multiplex PCR followed. Via MiXCR, TCRdb re-called the multiplex PCR reads, giving one row per CDR3 protein. Seen here are hundreds of thousands of distinct CDR3 sequences, 22% observed once, and the top ten hold more than 5.5%. The sample holds one count of this clonotype. Its antigen remains unidentified. The TCR sequence derives from a woman aged 18-30 years with stable Graves' hyperthyroidism. Some clones in this sample may be carry-over from other donors' samples. The specimen was peripheral blood.

CDR3 sequence reads: CASKGHYSNQPQHF. For the CDR3, the DNA is TGTGCCAGCAAGGGACACTATAGCAATCAGCCCCAGCATTTT. The chain couples TRBV6-2 or TRBV6-3 to TRBJ1-5, with D possibly matching TRBD1 (6 bases). CDR1 and CDR2 (germline): MNHEY, SVGEGT. The CDR3 runs to 14 residues. Deletions cut 7 bases from V and 0 bases from J, with 10 bases between.